This entry features one T cell receptor (beta chain) sequence. Its matching antigen is unknown. Clones were read by immunoSEQ multiplex PCR, and TCRdb kept only the in-frame ones, dropping some. The data show some 190,000 clones, 80% to 90% seen once. These data are taken from a study of T cell responses to AZD1222 COVID-19 vaccine. Overall study results and limits: Clonal diversity was possibly underestimated; the donors were predominantly white British and more often female. After two AZD1222 doses, spike-specific TCR breadth and depth rose versus day 0.

This CDR3 comprises 14 residues. The V gene lost 6 bases and the J gene lost 3 bases, with 15 bases spanning the gap. Germline lookup yields CDR1 KGHSH and CDR2 LQKENI. This receptor was taken from an adult in good health. This chain uses TRBV18 with TRBJ2-7; possibly TRBD1 for D (5 bases). The material sequenced was peripheral blood, taken on day 0 of AZD1222 vaccination. CDR3 DNA: TGTGCCAGCTCTGCGACAGAAACCAACTACGAGCAGTACTTC. Protein product: CASSATETNYEQYF.